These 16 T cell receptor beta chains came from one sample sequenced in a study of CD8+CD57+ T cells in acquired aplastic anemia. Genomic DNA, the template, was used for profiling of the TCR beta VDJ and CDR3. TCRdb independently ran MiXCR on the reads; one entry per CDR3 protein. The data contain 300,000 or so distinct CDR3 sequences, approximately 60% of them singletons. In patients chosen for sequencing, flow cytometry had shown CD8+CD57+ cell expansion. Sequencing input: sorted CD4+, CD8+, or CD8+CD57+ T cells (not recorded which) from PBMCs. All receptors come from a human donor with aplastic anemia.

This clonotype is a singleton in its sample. The CDR3 loop is CASSQWWRNSPLHF. The CDR3 nucleotides are TGTGCCAGCAGCCAATGGTGGAGAAACTCACCCCTCCACTTT. The chain employs TRBV4-2 and TRBJ1-6, with D hard to call. Trimming took 2 bases from V and 10 from J, leaving 12 bases between them. The CDR3 spans 14 residues. CDR1 and CDR2 from the germline V gene are LGHNA and YNFKEQ.

DNA for the CDR3: TGTGCCTCCTTGCGGGGGGACAGGGATAATCAGCCCCAGCATTTT. Translating it yields CASLRGDRDNQPQHF. The J gene is TRBJ1-5, the V gene TRBV24-1; 9 bases are shared with TRBD1. The CDR3 runs 15 residues. V shed 12 bases and J 4 bases; nucleotides not matched to a gene: 12. Germline CDR1 KGHDR, CDR2 SFDVKD.

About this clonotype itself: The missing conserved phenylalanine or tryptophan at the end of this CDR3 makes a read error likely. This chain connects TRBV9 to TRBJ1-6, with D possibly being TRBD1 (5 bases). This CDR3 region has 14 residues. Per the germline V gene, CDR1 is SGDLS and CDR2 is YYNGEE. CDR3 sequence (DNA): TGTGCCAGCAGCGGCGGGGACTATAATTCGCCCCTCCACTCT. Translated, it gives CASSGGDYNSPLHS.

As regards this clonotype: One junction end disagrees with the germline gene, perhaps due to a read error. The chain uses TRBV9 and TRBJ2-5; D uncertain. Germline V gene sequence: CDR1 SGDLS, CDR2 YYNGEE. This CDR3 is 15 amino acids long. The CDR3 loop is CASSVQFADQETQYF. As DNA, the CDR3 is TGTGCCAGCAGCGTACAGTTTGCGGACCAAGAGACTCAGTACTTC.

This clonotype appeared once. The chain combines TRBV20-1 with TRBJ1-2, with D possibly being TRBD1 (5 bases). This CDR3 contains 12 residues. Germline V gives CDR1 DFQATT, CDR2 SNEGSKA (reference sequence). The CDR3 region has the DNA TGCAGCCGTGCTAGTGCAGGGTATGGCTACACCTTC. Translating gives CSRASAGYGYTF.

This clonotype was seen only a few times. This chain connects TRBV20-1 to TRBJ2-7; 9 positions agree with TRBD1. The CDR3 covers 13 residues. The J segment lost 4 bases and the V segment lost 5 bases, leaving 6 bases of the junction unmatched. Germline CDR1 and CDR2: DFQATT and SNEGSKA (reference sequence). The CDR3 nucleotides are TGCAGTGCTCAGTGGACAGGGGCTTACGAGCAGTACTTC. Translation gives CSAQWTGAYEQYF.

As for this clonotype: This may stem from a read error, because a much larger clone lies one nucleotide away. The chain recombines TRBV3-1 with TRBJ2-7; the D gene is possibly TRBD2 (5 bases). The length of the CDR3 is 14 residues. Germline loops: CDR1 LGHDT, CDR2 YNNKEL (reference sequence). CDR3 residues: CAGSQDGLAYEQYF. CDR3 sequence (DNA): TGTGCCGGCAGCCAAGACGGACTGGCCTACGAGCAGTACTTC.

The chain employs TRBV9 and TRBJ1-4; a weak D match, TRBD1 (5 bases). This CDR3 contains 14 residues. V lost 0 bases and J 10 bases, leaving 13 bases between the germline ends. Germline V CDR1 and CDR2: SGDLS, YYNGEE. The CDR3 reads CASSVDLGEAKLFF. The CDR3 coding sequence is TGTGCCAGCAGCGTAGACCTGGGGGAGGCAAAACTGTTTTTT.

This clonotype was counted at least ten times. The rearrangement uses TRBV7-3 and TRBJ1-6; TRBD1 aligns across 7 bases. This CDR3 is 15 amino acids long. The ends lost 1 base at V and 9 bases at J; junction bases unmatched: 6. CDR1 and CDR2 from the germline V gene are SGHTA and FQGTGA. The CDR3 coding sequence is TGTGCCAGCAGCTTAAAAGACAGGGTGGGTTCACCCCTCCACTTT. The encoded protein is CASSLKDRVGSPLHF.

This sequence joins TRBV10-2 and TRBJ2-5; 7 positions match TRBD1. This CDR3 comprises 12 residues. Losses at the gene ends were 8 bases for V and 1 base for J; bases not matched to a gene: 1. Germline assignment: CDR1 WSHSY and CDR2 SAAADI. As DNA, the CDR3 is TGCGCCAGCGGGGACAGCCAAGAGACCCAGTACTTC. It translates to CASGDSQETQYF.

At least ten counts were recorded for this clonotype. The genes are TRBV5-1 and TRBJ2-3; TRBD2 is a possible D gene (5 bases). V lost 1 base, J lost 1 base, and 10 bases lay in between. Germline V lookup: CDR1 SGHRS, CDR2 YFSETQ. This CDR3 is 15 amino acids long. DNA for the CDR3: TGCGCCAGCAGCTTGCAACTAGGTGGCACAGATACGCAGTATTTT. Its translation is CASSLQLGGTDTQYF.

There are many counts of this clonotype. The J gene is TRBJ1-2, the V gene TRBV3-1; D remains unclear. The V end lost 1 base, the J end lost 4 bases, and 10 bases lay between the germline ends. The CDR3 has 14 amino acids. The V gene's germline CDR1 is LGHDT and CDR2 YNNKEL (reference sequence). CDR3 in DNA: TGTGCCAGCAGCCAAGCCCAGAAAGCCTATGGCTACACCTTC. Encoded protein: CASSQAQKAYGYTF.

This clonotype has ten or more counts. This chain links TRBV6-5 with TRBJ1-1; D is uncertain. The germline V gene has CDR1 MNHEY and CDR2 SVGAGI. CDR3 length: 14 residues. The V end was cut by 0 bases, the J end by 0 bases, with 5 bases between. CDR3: CASSYSQLNTEAFF. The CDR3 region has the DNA TGTGCCAGCAGTTACTCCCAACTGAACACTGAAGCTTTCTTT.

The CDR3 coding sequence is TGTGCCAGCAGTGAGGGGGGGTTAGGATCACCCCTCCACTTT. It codes for CASSEGGLGSPLHF. The J gene is TRBJ1-6, the V gene TRBV25-1; maybe TRBD1 (5 bases). Germline assignment: CDR1 MGHDK and CDR2 SYGVNS. This CDR3 contains 14 residues. V lost 3 bases, J lost 10 bases, and 13 bases lay in between.

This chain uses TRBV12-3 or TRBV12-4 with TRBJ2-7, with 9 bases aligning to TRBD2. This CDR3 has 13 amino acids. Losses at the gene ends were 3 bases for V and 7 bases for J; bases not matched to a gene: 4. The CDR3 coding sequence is TGTGCCAGCAGTTTGGCTAGCGGGGCGGAGCAGTACTTC. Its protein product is CASSLASGAEQYF.

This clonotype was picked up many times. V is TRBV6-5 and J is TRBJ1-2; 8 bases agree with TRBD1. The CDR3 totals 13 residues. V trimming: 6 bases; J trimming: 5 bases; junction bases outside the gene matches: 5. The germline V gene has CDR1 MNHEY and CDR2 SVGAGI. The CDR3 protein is CASRQGAGYGYTF. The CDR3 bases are TGTGCCAGCAGGCAGGGGGCAGGTTATGGCTACACCTTC.